This T cell receptor (beta chain) derives from a study of OX40 agonist ivuxolimab in advanced cancers. The assay was immunoSEQ multiplex PCR, and TCRdb's table has in-frame clones only and misses some. The sample has under 75,000 clones, over 80% seen once. This CDR3 has 16 amino acids. In germline, CDR1 is LGHNA, CDR2 YNFKEQ. V was pared by 0 bases and J by 4 bases, with 13 bases between. The specimen was CD4+ or CD8+ T cells sorted from blood, collected in a trial of the OX40 agonist ivuxolimab. J is TRBJ1-5 and V is TRBV4-2, with no clear D. This clonotype was sampled from an adult with an advanced solid tumor such as melanoma, head and neck, liver or kidney cancer. The CDR3 sequence is CASSQDPGLRNQPQHF. In DNA, the CDR3 is TGTGCCAGCAGCCAAGATCCGGGCCTGAGGAATCAGCCCCAGCATTTT.